Following are 22 T cell receptor beta chains from one sample sequenced in a study of shared clonotypes between healthy human individuals. Produced via immunoSEQ multiplex PCR; TCRdb's table is partial and in-frame only. The repertoire holds about 2.1 million clones, with about 93% as singletons. In the naive CD8 group, cells lacked CD45RO and were positively selected for CCR7, so terminally differentiated effector memory CD45RA+ cells were left out. The sequencing sample was made of naive CD8+ T cells from PBMCs. These receptors originate from a young man in good health. Some clones in this sample may be carry-over from other donors' samples.

The V gene is TRBV11-3, the J gene TRBJ1-1; 7 nucleotides agree with TRBD1. The J segment lost 5 bases and the V segment lost 5 bases, leaving 5 bases of the junction unmatched. Germline V lookup: CDR1 SGHNT, CDR2 YENEEA. This CDR3 has 13 amino acids. The CDR3 coding sequence is TGTGCCAGCAGCCGAGGGGGCTGGACTGAAGCTTTCTTT. Protein: CASSRGGWTEAFF.

V gene TRBV30 combines with J gene TRBJ1-5; 7 nucleotides match TRBD1. This CDR3 spans 17 amino acids. With 0 bases clipped from V and 1 base from J, the junction kept 9 bases outside the gene matches. CDR1 and CDR2 from the germline V gene are GTSNPN and SVGIG (reference sequence). The CDR3 protein is CAWSVLQAGGSNQPQHF. CDR3 DNA: TGTGCCTGGAGTGTACTACAGGCAGGGGGAAGCAATCAGCCCCAGCATTTT. Full variable domain (remainder filled in from reference TRBV30 and TRBJ1-5): SQTIHQWPATLVQPVGSPLSLECTVEGTSNPNLYWYRQAAGRGLQLLFYSVGIGQISSEVPQNLSASRPQDRQFILSSKKLLLSDSGFYLCAWSVLQAGGSNQPQHFGDGTRLSIL.

The rearrangement links TRBV15 to TRBJ1-5; D perhaps matches TRBD1 (5 bases). Germline CDR1 and CDR2: LNHNV and YYDKDF (reference sequence). The CDR3 runs to 15 residues. The V and J ends lost 3 bases and 2 bases respectively, with 11 bases between them. The DNA of the CDR3 is TGTGCCACCAGCAGGGGGCGGGTGGGCAATCAGCCCCAGCATTTT. It encodes CATSRGRVGNQPQHF.

The chain recombines TRBV7-8 with TRBJ2-1; the match to TRBD2 covers 10 bases. The CDR3 runs 16 residues. Germline-derived CDR1 and CDR2 are SGHVS and FQNEAQ. The V and J ends lost 3 bases and 0 bases, in that order; junction bases with no gene match: 2. CDR3 DNA sequence: TGTGCCAGCAGCTTGCGGACTAGCGGCTCCTACAATGAGCAGTTCTTC. Its translation is CASSLRTSGSYNEQFF.

In regard to this clone: The same CDR3 also results from other DNA sequences found in this sample. This chain connects TRBV27 to TRBJ2-2; either TRBD1 or TRBD2 may supply D (6 bases each). The CDR3 consists of 13 residues. The germline V gene encodes CDR1 MNHEY and CDR2 SMNVEV (reference sequence). V was trimmed by 5 bases and J by 6 bases, leaving 10 bases between them. The CDR3 loop reads CASSPRGAGELFF. CDR3 nucleotides: TGTGCCAGCAGTCCTAGGGGGGCCGGGGAGCTGTTTTTT.

The chain couples TRBV9 to TRBJ1-2, with D unresolved. Germline CDR1 and CDR2: SGDLS and YYNGEE. The V gene lost 4 bases and the J gene lost 7 bases, with 23 bases spanning the gap. This CDR3 comprises 16 residues. CDR3 protein: CASSFAPSPGRAGYTF. The CDR3 bases are TGTGCCAGCAGCTTCGCCCCCTCCCCGGGGAGGGCTGGCTACACCTTC.

The chain employs TRBV7-9 and TRBJ2-2; tentative D call: TRBD2 (6 bases). The CDR3 is made up of 13 amino acids. Germline V gene data show CDR1 as SEHNR and CDR2 as FQNEAQ (reference sequence). V shed 5 bases and J shed 6 bases, with 10 bases lying between them. CDR3 nucleotides: TGTGCCAGCAGCCCGGGGGTAGCCGGGGAGCTGTTTTTT. Protein product: CASSPGVAGELFF. The variable domain in full, with the rest retrieved from reference TRBV7-9 and TRBJ2-2, is DTGVSQNPRHKITKRGQNVTFRCDPISEHNRLYWYRQTLGQGPEFLTYFQNEAQLEKSRLLSDRFSAERPKGSFSTLEIQRTEQGDSAMYLCASSPGVAGELFFGEGSRLTVL.

In this sample, this clone turned up once. J is TRBJ2-1 and V is TRBV2; no firm D call. Germline V lookup: CDR1 SNHLY, CDR2 FYNNEI. The CDR3 spans 14 residues. Trimming removed 4 bases from V and 6 bases from J, with 13 bases in between. The CDR3 DNA sequence: TGTGCCAGCAGTGCAGAACCTCCTGGCAATGAGCAGTTCTTC. This gives the protein CASSAEPPGNEQFF.

This clone is a singleton in its sample. This sequence joins TRBV5-6 and TRBJ1-2; TRBD1 matches 8 bases. The CDR3 runs to 14 residues. Germline CDR1 SGHDT, CDR2 YYEEEE. Trimming took 4 bases from V and 7 from J; bases not matched to a gene: 9. CDR3 residues: CASSAPGTGGGYTF. The CDR3 DNA follows: TGTGCCAGCAGCGCCCCGGGAACAGGGGGTGGCTACACCTTC.

The gene calls are TRBV13 and TRBJ2-1; the D is unclear. Trimming cost V 0 bases and J 2 bases, with 11 bases left between them. Germline lookup yields CDR1 PRHDT and CDR2 FYEKMQ (reference sequence). The CDR3 is 16 amino acids. CDR3 nucleotide sequence: TGTGCCAGCAGCTTAGGAGCCCCTGGAACCTACAATGAGCAGTTCTTC. It codes for CASSLGAPGTYNEQFF.

This sequence joins TRBV20-1 and TRBJ2-3; tentative D call: TRBD2 (6 bases). CDR1 and CDR2 from the germline V gene are DFQATT and SNEGSKA (reference sequence). The CDR3 loop spans 11 amino acids. Here the CDR3 reads CKTGARDTQYF. The CDR3 coding sequence is TGCAAAACGGGAGCACGAGATACGCAGTATTTT.

The genes are TRBV27 and TRBJ1-1; D is undetermined. Germline CDR1 is MNHEY and CDR2 is SMNVEV (reference sequence). The CDR3 covers 16 residues. V lost 6 bases and J lost 4, with 21 bases in between. The CDR3 is CASSPGASPPSTEAFF. DNA of the CDR3: TGTGCCAGCAGCCCAGGAGCAAGCCCCCCGTCCACTGAAGCTTTCTTT.

This chain connects TRBV10-3 to TRBJ2-3; D is unresolved. The CDR3 loop spans 13 amino acids. Trimming took off 6 bases at V and 6 bases at J, with 13 bases between the two ends. Germline CDR1 ENHRY, CDR2 SYGVKD. In DNA form, the CDR3 reads TGTGCCATCAGCCCCCCTTTGACCGATACGCAGTATTTT. Translated, it gives CAISPPLTDTQYF.

The genes are TRBV27 and TRBJ2-6; D uncertain. Deletions cut 5 bases from V and 0 bases from J, with 5 bases between. The CDR3 is 14 residues long. Germline CDR1 and CDR2: MNHEY and SMNVEV (reference sequence). As DNA, the CDR3 is TGTGCCAGCAGTCAAAGCTCTGGGGCCAACGTCCTGACTTTC. Translating gives CASSQSSGANVLTF.

This clone was seen just once. The genes are TRBV6-5 and TRBJ2-2, with a possible D match to TRBD1 (5 bases). Trimming removed 7 bases at V and 4 bases at J, with 13 bases between. This CDR3 contains 14 residues. Germline-derived CDR1 and CDR2 are MNHEY and SVGAGI. The CDR3 sequence: CASKDPQGTGELFF. The DNA for the CDR3 is TGTGCCAGCAAAGACCCCCAGGGCACCGGGGAGCTGTTTTTT.

The chain employs TRBV7-9 and TRBJ2-7; maybe TRBD2 (5 bases). The CDR3 runs 13 residues. V was shortened by 2 bases and J by 4 bases, with 9 bases between the two germline ends. CDR1 and CDR2 (germline): SEHNR, FQNEAQ (reference sequence). CDR3 nucleotides: TGTGCCAGCAGCTTATCGGGGTGGTACGAGCAGTACTTC. It yields the protein CASSLSGWYEQYF. The variable domain in full, completed from reference TRBV7-9 and TRBJ2-7, reads DTGVSQNPRHKITKRGQNVTFRCDPISEHNRLYWYRQTLGQGPEFLTYFQNEAQLEKSRLLSDRFSAERPKGSFSTLEIQRTEQGDSAMYLCASSLSGWYEQYFGPGTRLTVT.

Written as DNA, the CDR3 is TGTGCCAGCAGATCCCTAGCGGGGGGGTCGGGCAATGAGCAGTTCTTC. Residues: CASRSLAGGSGNEQFF. The V call is TRBV4-2, the J call TRBJ2-1, with 12 nucleotides matching TRBD2. The junction had 9 bases not matched to a gene; V was cut back by 6 bases and J by 6 bases. The germline gives CDR1 LGHNA, CDR2 YNFKEQ. The CDR3 loop spans 16 amino acids.

The chain links TRBV7-6 to TRBJ1-1; no clear D. The CDR3 is 14 amino acids. Germline lookup yields CDR1 SGHVS and CDR2 FNYEAQ. Trimming stripped 6 bases from V and 4 bases from J, with 15 bases between. CDR3: CASSPGRVGTEAFF. CDR3 DNA: TGTGCCAGCAGTCCCGGGAGGGTGGGCACTGAAGCTTTCTTT.

The gene calls are TRBV4-1 and TRBJ2-7; 7 nucleotides align to TRBD1. Germline V CDR1 and CDR2: MGHRA, YSYEKL. There are 14 residues in the CDR3. V lost 4 bases, J lost 3 bases, and 6 bases stayed unmatched. CDR3 sequence: CASSPRTGNYEQYF. The DNA for the CDR3 is TGCGCCAGCAGCCCCCGGACAGGCAACTACGAGCAGTACTTC.

This chain connects TRBV5-1 to TRBJ2-7, with 7 bases matching TRBD2. The CDR3 sequence is 17 residues long. V lost 2 bases to trimming and J lost 2 bases; unmatched junction nucleotides: 13. Germline V gene sequence: CDR1 SGHRS, CDR2 YFSETQ. The CDR3 sequence is CASSLRFGLAVPYEQYF. Here the CDR3 DNA reads TGCGCCAGCAGCTTAAGATTCGGGCTAGCGGTTCCCTACGAGCAGTACTTC.

This clone showed up just once. V and J are TRBV7-6 and TRBJ2-7; TRBD1 matches 7 bases. Germline V gene lookup returns CDR1 SGHVS and CDR2 FNYEAQ. V was clipped by 3 bases and J by 5 bases; unmatched bases: 10. The CDR3 totals 15 residues. The CDR3 protein is CASSFDSDRVHEQYF. Written as DNA, the CDR3 is TGTGCCAGCAGCTTTGATTCCGACAGGGTACACGAGCAGTACTTC.

The chain is built from TRBV5-3 and TRBJ2-3, with 7 bases identical to TRBD1. TRBV5-3 falls under the ORF class, with uncertain function. V was clipped by 4 bases and J by 3 bases; unmatched bases: 8. This CDR3 spans 15 amino acids. CDR3 sequence reads: CARSGDREKTDTQYF. DNA of the CDR3: TGTGCCAGAAGCGGCGACAGGGAGAAAACAGATACGCAGTATTTT.